A single T cell receptor beta chain is shown here with its context. Its antigen is as yet unknown. The sample belongs to a study of metastatic and nonmetastatic thyroid tumors. Study in general: Peripheral blood and tumor or nodule samples from malignant and benign thyroid patients were compared.

With 6 bases removed from V and 5 bases from J, the gap between germline ends came to 25 bases. This CDR3 has 17 residues. Germline loops: CDR1 MDHEN, CDR2 SYDVKM. Findings and caveats of the study: According to reports, the diversity of TCR beta was significantly higher in malignant thyroid tumors than in benign nodules, and this held in both blood and tumor samples.

As processed by the authors: The distant-metastasis classifier for papillary thyroid cancer was built from CDR3 differences across clinicopathological groups. With MiXCR, TCRdb called clones anew from the PCR reads. V and J calls and clone size were set by TCRdb, not the authors. The data hold roughly 44,000 clones, with about 24% observed a single time. There were no patients who had received any treatment before thyroid surgery. Sequencing input: tumor tissue. The source of this sequence is a female donor with papillary thyroid cancer or a benign thyroid nodule (not recorded which). Some clones in this sample may be carry-over from other donors' samples. The chain recombines TRBV28 with TRBJ1-2, with D perhaps TRBD1 (6 bases). Here the CDR3 DNA reads TGTGCCAGCAGCCCCGGTTTGAGGGCCGGGGGCTATTATGGCTACACCTTC. Translating gives CASSPGLRAGGYYGYTF.